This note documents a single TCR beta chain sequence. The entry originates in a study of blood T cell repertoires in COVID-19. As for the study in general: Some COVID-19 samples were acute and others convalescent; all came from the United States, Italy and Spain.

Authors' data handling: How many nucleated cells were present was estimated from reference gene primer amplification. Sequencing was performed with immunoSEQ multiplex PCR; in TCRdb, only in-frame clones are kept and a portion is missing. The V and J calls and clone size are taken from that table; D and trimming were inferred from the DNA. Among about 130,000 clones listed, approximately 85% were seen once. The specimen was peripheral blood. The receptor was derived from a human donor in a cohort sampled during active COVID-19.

Here the CDR3 reads CASSYTQGYEAFF. CDR3 sequence (DNA): TGTGCCAGCAGTTACACCCAGGGGTATGAAGCTTTCTTT. This chain connects TRBV6-2 or TRBV6-3 to TRBJ1-1, with a possible D match to TRBD1 (6 bases). The germline gives CDR1 MNHEY, CDR2 SVGEGT. V was cut by 2 bases and J by 7 bases, with 11 bases left in between. The CDR3 has 13 residues.